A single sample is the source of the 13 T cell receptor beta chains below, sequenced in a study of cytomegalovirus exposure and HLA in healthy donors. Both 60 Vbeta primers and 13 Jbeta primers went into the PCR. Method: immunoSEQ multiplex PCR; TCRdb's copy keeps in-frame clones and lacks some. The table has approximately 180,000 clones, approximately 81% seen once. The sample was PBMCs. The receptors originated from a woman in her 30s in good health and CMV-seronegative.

CDR3 DNA sequence: TGCAGCGTTGAAGGAAGCCCGGGACAAAAAACCTACGAGCAGTACTTC. It is translated as CSVEGSPGQKTYEQYF. The J gene is TRBJ2-7, the V gene TRBV29-1; a weak D match, TRBD1 (6 bases). V was cut by 1 base and J by 2 bases, with 18 bases left in between. From germline, CDR1 is SQVTM and CDR2 ANQGSEA. The CDR3 length is 16 residues.

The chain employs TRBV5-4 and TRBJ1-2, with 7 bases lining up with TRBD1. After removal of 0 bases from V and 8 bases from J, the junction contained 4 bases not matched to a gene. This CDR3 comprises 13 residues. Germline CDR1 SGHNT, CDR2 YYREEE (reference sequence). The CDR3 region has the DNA TGTGCCAGCAGCTTGGAGGGGGCGGGGGGCTACACCTTC. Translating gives CASSLEGAGGYTF.

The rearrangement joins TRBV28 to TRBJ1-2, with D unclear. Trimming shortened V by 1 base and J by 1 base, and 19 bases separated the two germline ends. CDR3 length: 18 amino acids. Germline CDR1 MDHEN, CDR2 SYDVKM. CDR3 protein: CASSLFLPRTLFNYGYTF. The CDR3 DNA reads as TGTGCCAGCAGTTTATTCTTGCCGAGAACCCTCTTTAACTATGGCTACACCTTC.

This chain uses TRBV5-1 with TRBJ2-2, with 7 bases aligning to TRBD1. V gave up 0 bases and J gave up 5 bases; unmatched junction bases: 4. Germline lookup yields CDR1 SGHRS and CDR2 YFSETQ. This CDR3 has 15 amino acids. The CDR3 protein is CASSLGGQLTGELFF. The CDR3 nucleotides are TGCGCCAGCAGCTTGGGGGGACAGCTTACCGGGGAGCTGTTTTTT.

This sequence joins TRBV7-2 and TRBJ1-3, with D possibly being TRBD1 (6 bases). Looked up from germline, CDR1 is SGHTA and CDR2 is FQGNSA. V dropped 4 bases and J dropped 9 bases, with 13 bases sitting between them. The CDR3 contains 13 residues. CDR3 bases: TGTGCCAGCAGCTCAGGGGTGAGCGGCACCATATATTTT. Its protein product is CASSSGVSGTIYF.

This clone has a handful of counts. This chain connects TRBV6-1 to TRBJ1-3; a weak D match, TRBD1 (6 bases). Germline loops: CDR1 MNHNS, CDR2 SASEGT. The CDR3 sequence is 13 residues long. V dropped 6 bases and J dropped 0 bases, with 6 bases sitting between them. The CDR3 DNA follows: TGTGCCAGCAGGGACAGCTCTGGAAACACCATATATTTT. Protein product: CASRDSSGNTIYF.

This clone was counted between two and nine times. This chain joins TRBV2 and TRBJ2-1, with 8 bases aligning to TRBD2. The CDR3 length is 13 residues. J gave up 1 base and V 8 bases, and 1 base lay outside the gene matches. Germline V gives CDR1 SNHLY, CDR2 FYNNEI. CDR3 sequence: CASPGGSYNEQFF. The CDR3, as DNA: TGTGCCAGCCCGGGGGGGTCCTACAATGAGCAGTTCTTC.

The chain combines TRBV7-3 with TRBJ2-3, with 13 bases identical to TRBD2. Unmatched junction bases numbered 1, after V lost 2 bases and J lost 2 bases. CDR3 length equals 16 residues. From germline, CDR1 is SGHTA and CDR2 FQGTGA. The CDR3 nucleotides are TGTGCCAGCAGCTTAGGGACTAGCGGGGTCACAGATACGCAGTATTTT. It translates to CASSLGTSGVTDTQYF.

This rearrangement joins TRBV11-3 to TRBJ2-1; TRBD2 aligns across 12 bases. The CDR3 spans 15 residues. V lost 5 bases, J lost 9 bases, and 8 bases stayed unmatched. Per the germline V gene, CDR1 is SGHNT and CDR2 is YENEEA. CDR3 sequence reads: CASSLRTSGAGEQFF. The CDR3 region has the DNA TGTGCCAGCAGCCTTCGGACTAGCGGGGCCGGTGAGCAGTTCTTC.

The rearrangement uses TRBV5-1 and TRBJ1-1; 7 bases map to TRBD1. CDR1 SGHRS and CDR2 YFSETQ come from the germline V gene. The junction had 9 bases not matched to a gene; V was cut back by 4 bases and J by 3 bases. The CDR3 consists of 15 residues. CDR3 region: CASSTTTGSYTEAFF. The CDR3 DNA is TGCGCCAGCAGCACCACGACAGGGTCATACACTGAAGCTTTCTTT.

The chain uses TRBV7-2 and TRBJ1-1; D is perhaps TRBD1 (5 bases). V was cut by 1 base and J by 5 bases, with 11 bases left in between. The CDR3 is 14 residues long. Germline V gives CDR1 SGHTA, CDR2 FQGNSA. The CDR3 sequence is CASSLVLQGTEAFF. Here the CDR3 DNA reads TGTGCCAGCAGCTTAGTTCTTCAGGGAACTGAAGCTTTCTTT.

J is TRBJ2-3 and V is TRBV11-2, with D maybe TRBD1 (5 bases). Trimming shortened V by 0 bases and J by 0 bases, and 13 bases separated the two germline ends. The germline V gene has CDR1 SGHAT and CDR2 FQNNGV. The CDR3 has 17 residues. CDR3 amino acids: CASSLDETVLSTDTQYF. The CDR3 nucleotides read TGTGCCAGCAGCTTAGACGAGACAGTCCTTAGCACAGATACGCAGTATTTT.

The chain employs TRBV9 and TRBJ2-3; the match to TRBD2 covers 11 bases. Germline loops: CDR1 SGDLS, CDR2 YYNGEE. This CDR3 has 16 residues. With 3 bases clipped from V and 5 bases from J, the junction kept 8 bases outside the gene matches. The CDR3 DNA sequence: TGTGCCAGCAGCGCCTTAGCGGGAGGGCCTGGAGATACGCAGTATTTT. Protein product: CASSALAGGPGDTQYF.